This T cell receptor (beta chain) was sequenced in a study of CD8 T cells in Susac syndrome. From germline, CDR1 is SEHNR and CDR2 FQNEAQ (reference sequence). V was trimmed by 5 bases and J by 8 bases, leaving 18 bases between them. This CDR3 has 14 amino acids. TCR beta sequencing was performed on blood CD8+ and CD4+ T cells. Random-hexamer reverse transcription was applied to roughly 0.5 to 1 ug RNA. One entry per CDR3 protein, called by TCRdb with MiXCR from the immunoSEQ multiplex PCR reads. Here the sample spans tens of thousands of distinct CDR3 sequences, nearly 96% being singletons. The receptor comes from a human donor with multiple sclerosis. Material for sequencing was CD4+ T cells from PBMCs. The rearrangement links TRBV7-9 to TRBJ1-2; no clear D gene. The DNA of the CDR3 is TGTGCCAGCAGCCTGGGTTGGCAAGTCGGGGGCTACACCTTC. Protein sequence: CASSLGWQVGGYTF. The whole variable domain, filled in from reference TRBV7-9 and TRBJ1-2, reads DTGVSQNPRHKITKRGQNVTFRCDPISEHNRLYWYRQTLGQGPEFLTYFQNEAQLEKSRLLSDRFSAERPKGSFSTLEIQRTEQGDSAMYLCASSLGWQVGGYTFGSGTRLTVV.